This T cell receptor (beta chain) was sequenced in a study of CD8 T cells in ankylosing spondylitis. The study's findings and limits: Apparently characteristic of ankylosing spondylitis blood was a TCR beta motif (fewer than 10 highly homologous variants). Certain motif variants had earlier appeared in reactive arthritis synovial fluid and blood. Significant enrichment of disease-linked clones was reported in matched ankylosing spondylitis synovial fluid.

Libraries for TCR beta were made by quantitative 5'-RACE with molecular barcodes. Each CDR3 protein is one row after TCRdb ran MiXCR on the 5' RACE reads. The sample lists about 360,000 distinct CDR3 sequences; approximately 20% were seen once. As concerns this clonotype: Its target is not known.

Deletions cut 1 base from V and 0 bases from J, with 4 bases between. The CDR3 covers 13 residues. The germline V gene encodes CDR1 DFQATT and CDR2 SNEGSKA (reference sequence). The clonotype was recovered from a male donor with ankylosing spondylitis or in good health (not recorded which). The source material was blood, either unsorted or a sorted T cell fraction (not recorded which). This rearrangement joins TRBV20-1 to TRBJ2-4; no firm D call. The CDR3 bases are TGCAGTGCTAGAGTGGGAGCCAAAAACATTCAGTACTTC. Translated, it gives CSARVGAKNIQYF.